These 14 T cell receptor beta chains were sequenced from one sample in a study of control samples from healthy donors and cancer patients. Profiled with immunoSEQ multiplex PCR; TCRdb holds only in-frame clones, not every one. The sample carries around 140,000 clones, just under 95% recorded once. The specimen sequenced was blood. These receptor sequences come from a man younger than 35 in good health.

This clone was observed once. The chain combines TRBV2 with TRBJ1-2; no definite D call. Germline lookup yields CDR1 SNHLY and CDR2 FYNNEI. Between the trimmed V and J ends, which lost 4 bases and 12 bases, there was a span of 9 bases. CDR3 size: 10 residues. Here the CDR3 DNA reads TGTGCCAGCAGTGCCGTGAGCCACACCTTC. It specifies CASSAVSHTF. Full variable domain (rest looked up from reference TRBV2 and TRBJ1-2): EPEVTQTPSHQVTQMGQEVILRCVPISNHLYFYWYRQILGQKVEFLVSFYNNEISEKSEIFDDQFSVERPDGSNFTLKIRSTKLEDSAMYFCASSAVSHTFGSGTRLTVV.

This sequence joins TRBV10-1 and TRBJ1-5; 7 positions agree with TRBD1. This CDR3 spans 14 amino acids. The V gene end was trimmed by 2 bases and the J gene end by 6 bases; junction bases not matched to a gene: 4. CDR1 is WNHNN and CDR2 is SYGVQD in the germline V gene (reference sequence). CDR3 region: CASSEGTGVQPQHF. For the CDR3, the DNA is TGCGCCAGCAGTGAGGGAACAGGGGTTCAGCCCCAGCATTTT.

CDR3: CASSPGTGIGYEQYF. The CDR3 nucleotides are TGTGCCAGTAGTCCAGGGACAGGGATCGGATACGAGCAGTACTTC. J is TRBJ2-7 and V is TRBV19; 9 bases are shared with TRBD1. The CDR3 extends over 15 amino acids. J was trimmed by 4 bases and V by 5 bases; bases with no gene match: 9. Germline V lookup: CDR1 LNHDA, CDR2 SQIVND (reference sequence). The whole variable domain, remainder taken from reference TRBV19 and TRBJ2-7, is DGGITQSPKYLFRKEGQNVTLSCEQNLNHDAMYWYRQDPGQGLRLIYYSQIVNDFQKGDIAEGYSVSREKKESFPLTVTSAQKNPTAFYLCASSPGTGIGYEQYFGPGTRLTVT.

This clone was counted only a few times. The rearrangement uses TRBV10-3 and TRBJ2-5, with D perhaps TRBD2 (6 bases). Between the trimmed V and J ends, which lost 4 bases and 2 bases, there was a span of 11 bases. The CDR3 totals 14 residues. Germline V gene sequence: CDR1 ENHRY, CDR2 SYGVKD. In nucleotides, the CDR3 is TGTGCCATCAGTGTGGGCGGGGAGCAAGAGACCCAGTACTTC. Amino acids: CAISVGGEQETQYF.

V and J are TRBV10-3 and TRBJ2-7; D perhaps matches TRBD2 (7 bases). The germline V and J ends were trimmed by 4 bases and 9 bases, with 16 bases remaining between them. Germline lookup yields CDR1 ENHRY and CDR2 SYGVKD. This CDR3 spans 13 amino acids. The CDR3 region is CAISAKGGDAQYF. The CDR3 DNA sequence: TGTGCCATCAGTGCGAAGGGGGGGGATGCGCAGTACTTC.

This clone was picked up one time. The chain recombines TRBV2 with TRBJ1-6; 7 positions agree with TRBD1. V lost 0 bases to trimming and J lost 10 bases; unmatched junction nucleotides: 6. The CDR3 is 15 residues long. The V gene's germline CDR1 is SNHLY and CDR2 FYNNEI. CDR3 region: CASSEANRGISPLHF. In DNA, the CDR3 is TGTGCCAGCAGTGAAGCGAACAGGGGAATATCACCCCTCCACTTT.

This rearrangement joins TRBV6-5 to TRBJ2-1; TRBD2 matches at 7 bases. After removal of 0 bases from V and 2 bases from J, the junction contained 1 base not matched to a gene. CDR3 length: 15 residues. Germline loops: CDR1 MNHEY, CDR2 SVGAGI. The CDR3 here is CASSYSSGAYNEQFF. The DNA of the CDR3 is TGTGCCAGCAGTTACTCGAGCGGGGCCTACAATGAGCAGTTCTTC.

V is TRBV24-1 and J is TRBJ2-2, with a tentative D call TRBD1 (5 bases). V lost 3 bases, J lost 7 bases, and 8 bases lay in between. The germline CDR1 and CDR2 sequences are KGHDR and SFDVKD. There are 13 residues in the CDR3. CDR3 protein: CATSDPGNGELFF. The CDR3, as DNA: TGTGCCACCAGTGATCCAGGGAACGGGGAGCTGTTTTTT.

The V gene is TRBV6-4, the J gene TRBJ2-1; perhaps TRBD1 as D (5 bases). CDR3 size: 14 residues. The germline CDR1 and CDR2 sequences are MRHNA and SNTAGT. V was shortened by 6 bases and J by 5 bases, with 14 bases between the two germline ends. CDR3 loop: CASSPGGANNEQFF. As DNA, the CDR3 is TGTGCCAGCAGCCCCGGTGGGGCTAACAATGAGCAGTTCTTC.

This sequence joins TRBV9 and TRBJ2-7, with 7 positions matching TRBD1. CDR3 length: 14 amino acids. Germline assignment: CDR1 SGDLS and CDR2 YYNGEE. V dropped 3 bases and J dropped 2; count of bases not matched to a gene: 5. CDR3 in amino acids: CASSDRGSPYEQYF. Here the CDR3 DNA reads TGTGCCAGCAGCGACAGGGGCAGCCCCTACGAGCAGTACTTC.

This chain links TRBV11-3 with TRBJ2-7; the match to TRBD1 covers 7 bases. Unmatched junction bases numbered 5, after V lost 0 bases and J lost 3 bases. The CDR3 consists of 15 residues. From germline, CDR1 is SGHNT and CDR2 YENEEA. For the CDR3, the DNA is TGTGCCAGCAGCTTAGATAGGCAGGGGGACTACGAGCAGTACTTC. Protein: CASSLDRQGDYEQYF.

This rearrangement joins TRBV12-3 or TRBV12-4 to TRBJ2-7; D uncertain. V lost 6 bases, J lost 6 bases, and 15 bases lay in between. The CDR3 covers 13 residues. The CDR3 here is CASSSTVIREQYF. In DNA form, the CDR3 reads TGTGCCAGCAGCTCGACCGTCATCCGCGAGCAGTACTTC.

The rearrangement joins TRBV10-3 to TRBJ1-2; 9 nucleotides match TRBD1. The ends lost 3 bases at V and 10 bases at J; junction bases unmatched: 6. The CDR3 consists of 13 residues. Germline CDR1 ENHRY, CDR2 SYGVKD. Written as DNA, the CDR3 is TGTGCCATCAGTGACCTGACAGGGGGAGACTACACCTTC. As protein: CAISDLTGGDYTF.

The chain has TRBV5-1 and TRBJ2-3; 10 nucleotides align to TRBD2. J was trimmed by 0 bases and V by 7 bases; bases with no gene match: 5. Germline V CDR1 and CDR2: SGHRS, YFSETQ. The CDR3 has 15 amino acids. DNA of the CDR3: TGCGCCAGCCGCCTAGCGGGGGTCAGCACAGATACGCAGTATTTT. Translating it yields CASRLAGVSTDTQYF.